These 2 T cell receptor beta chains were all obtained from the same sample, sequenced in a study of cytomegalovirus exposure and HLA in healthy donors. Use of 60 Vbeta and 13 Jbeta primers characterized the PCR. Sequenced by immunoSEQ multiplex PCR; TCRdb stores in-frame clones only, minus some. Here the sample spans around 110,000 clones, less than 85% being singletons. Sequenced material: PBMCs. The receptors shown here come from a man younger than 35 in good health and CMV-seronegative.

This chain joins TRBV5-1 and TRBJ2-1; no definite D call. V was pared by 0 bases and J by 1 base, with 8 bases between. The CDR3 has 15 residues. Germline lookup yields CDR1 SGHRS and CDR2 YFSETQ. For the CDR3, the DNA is TGCGCCAGCAGCTTGGAGGCAGCGTCCTACAATGAGCAGTTCTTC. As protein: CASSLEAASYNEQFF.

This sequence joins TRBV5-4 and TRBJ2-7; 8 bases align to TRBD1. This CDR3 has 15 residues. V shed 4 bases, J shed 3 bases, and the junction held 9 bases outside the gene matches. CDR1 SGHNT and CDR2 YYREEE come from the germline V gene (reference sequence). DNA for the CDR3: TGTGCCAGCAGCGTATCGTCGACAGGGGTCTACGAGCAGTACTTC. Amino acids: CASSVSSTGVYEQYF.